Each of the 15 T cell receptor beta chains below was sequenced from the same sample in a study of blood T cells in healthy people across ages. PCR was performed a second time for 7 to 11 cycles using a sample-barcoded 5' primer and a J-beta primer mix. TCRdb re-derived calls from the 5' RACE reads in MiXCR, one entry per CDR3 protein. This sample has more than 900,000 distinct CDR3 sequences; 25% to 30% occur once, and the top ten carry roughly 10%. These data also formed part of another study, on T cells of mothers and their children.

Specimen: blood. The receptors were sampled from a woman aged 40 to 50 in good health.

The chain joins TRBV27 to TRBJ1-4, with D possibly matching TRBD1 (5 bases). Trimming cost V 0 bases and J 4 bases, with 12 bases left between them. Germline-derived CDR1 and CDR2 are MNHEY and SMNVEV (reference sequence). The CDR3 length is 16 residues. The CDR3 DNA sequence: TGTGCCAGCAGTTTATCGAACCCGGGGGGTAATGAAAAACTGTTTTTT. This encodes CASSLSNPGGNEKLFF.

Only a few counts were recorded for this clonotype. This chain connects TRBV6-2 or TRBV6-3 to TRBJ1-1; 7 bases map to TRBD1. The V segment lost 0 bases and the J segment 1 base; nucleotides outside the gene matches: 2. Per the germline V gene, CDR1 is MNHEY and CDR2 is SVGEGT. This CDR3 is 15 amino acids long. Here the CDR3 DNA reads TGTGCCAGCAGTTACTCGGGGACAGCGAACACTGAAGCTTTCTTT. This gives the protein CASSYSGTANTEAFF.

V and J are TRBV20-1 and TRBJ2-3; TRBD1 or TRBD2 may be the D gene (7 bases each). V was cut by 2 bases and J by 4 bases, with 16 bases left in between. Germline V lookup: CDR1 DFQATT, CDR2 SNEGSKA (reference sequence). The CDR3 is 15 residues long. This CDR3 reads CSARPQGGLADTQYF. As DNA, the CDR3 is TGCAGTGCTAGACCCCAGGGGGGGTTGGCAGATACGCAGTATTTT.

This clonotype was seen at least ten times. This sequence joins TRBV27 and TRBJ2-7; TRBD2 agrees at 7 bases. The CDR3 has 14 amino acids. V lost 3 bases, J lost 3 bases, and 5 bases stayed unmatched. Per the germline V gene, CDR1 is MNHEY and CDR2 is SMNVEV (reference sequence). CDR3 amino acids: CASSFTGGGYEQYF. CDR3 in DNA: TGTGCCAGCAGTTTTACGGGCGGGGGCTACGAGCAGTACTTC.

This clonotype was seen ten or more times. The genes are TRBV20-1 and TRBJ2-7, with D hard to call. Germline values: CDR1 DFQATT, CDR2 SNEGSKA (reference sequence). V was clipped by 6 bases and J by 1 base, with 16 bases between them. This CDR3 contains 14 residues. This chain's CDR3 is CSATTRQVSYEQYF. In nucleotides, the CDR3 is TGCAGTGCAACGACTCGCCAAGTTTCCTACGAGCAGTACTTC.

The gene calls are TRBV5-1 and TRBJ1-2, with TRBD1 as a possible D gene (6 bases). The CDR3 totals 14 residues. Germline assignment: CDR1 SGHRS and CDR2 YFSETQ. The V gene lost 4 bases and the J gene lost 4 bases, with 14 bases spanning the gap. The CDR3 reads CASSEQGWSYGYTF. The CDR3 nucleotides are TGCGCCAGCAGCGAACAGGGCTGGAGCTATGGCTACACCTTC.

This chain connects TRBV20-1 to TRBJ1-1; no clear D. CDR3 length: 12 residues. V was trimmed by 7 bases and J by 8 bases, leaving 17 bases between them. The germline V gene encodes CDR1 DFQATT and CDR2 SNEGSKA (reference sequence). The CDR3 here is CSVFRAIGEAFF. CDR3 in DNA: TGCAGTGTTTTCCGGGCGATAGGGGAAGCTTTCTTT.

The chain is built from TRBV5-1 and TRBJ1-6; perhaps TRBD1 as D (5 bases). The CDR3 covers 14 residues. Per germline, CDR1 SGHRS and CDR2 YFSETQ. V dropped 7 bases and J dropped 6 bases, with 14 bases sitting between them. CDR3 in amino acids: CASSRGTTNSPLHF. The CDR3 DNA sequence: TGCGCCAGCTCCCGGGGCACAACTAATTCACCCCTCCACTTT. The complete variable domain, with remaining parts taken from reference TRBV5-1 and TRBJ1-6, reads KAGVTQTPRYLIKTRGQQVTLSCSPISGHRSVSWYQQTPGQGLQFLFEYFSETQRNKGNFPGRFSGRQFSNSRSEMNVSTLELGDSALYLCASSRGTTNSPLHFGNGTRLTVT.

This clonotype was counted many times. The chain links TRBV10-3 to TRBJ2-7, with a tentative D call TRBD2 (6 bases). The CDR3 consists of 15 residues. The germline CDR1 and CDR2 sequences are ENHRY and SYGVKD. Trimming removed 3 bases at V and 4 bases at J, with 16 bases between. CDR3 loop: CAISDLRDSLYEQYF. DNA of the CDR3: TGTGCCATCAGTGACCTCCGGGACTCCTTGTACGAGCAGTACTTC.

At least ten counts were recorded for this clonotype. The rearrangement uses TRBV4-1 and TRBJ1-2; D is perhaps TRBD1 (5 bases). Germline values: CDR1 MGHRA, CDR2 YSYEKL. This CDR3 is built from 14 residues. The V end was cut by 1 base, the J end by 2 bases, with 8 bases between. For the CDR3, the DNA is TGCGCCAGCAGCCAAGCGACAGCAAACTATGGCTACACCTTC. Translating gives CASSQATANYGYTF.

This sequence joins TRBV6-5 and TRBJ2-6; 9 bases map to TRBD1. J was trimmed by 4 bases and V by 2 bases; bases with no gene match: 12. Germline CDR1 reads MNHEY; CDR2 reads SVGAGI. CDR3 size: 19 residues. As DNA, the CDR3 is TGTGCCAGCAGTTACGGCCGGGACAGGGTATCGCACGGGGCCAACGTCCTGACTTTC. This gives the protein CASSYGRDRVSHGANVLTF.

This chain uses TRBV7-9 with TRBJ1-1; D is ambiguous. Per germline, CDR1 SEHNR and CDR2 FQNEAQ (reference sequence). The CDR3 has 10 residues. V was clipped by 6 bases and J by 8 bases, with 7 bases between them. The CDR3: CASREPEAFF. The CDR3 DNA reads as TGTGCCAGCAGGGAGCCGGAAGCTTTCTTT.

V is TRBV30 and J is TRBJ1-4, with a possible D match to TRBD1 (5 bases). Trimming removed 4 bases from V and 0 bases from J, with 15 bases in between. The CDR3 extends over 16 amino acids. Germline loops: CDR1 GTSNPN, CDR2 SVGIG (reference sequence). The CDR3 DNA is TGTGCCTGGATCCCAGTCCAGGGTGCAACTAATGAAAAACTGTTTTTT. It encodes CAWIPVQGATNEKLFF.

The chain has TRBV20-1 and TRBJ1-6, with D possibly TRBD1 on 6 matching bases. CDR1 and CDR2 from the germline V gene are DFQATT and SNEGSKA (reference sequence). The CDR3 is 12 amino acids. DNA for the CDR3: TGCGGCTCCCGGGGGGCGAATTCACCCCTCCACTTT. Translated, it gives CGSRGANSPLHF.

This clonotype was picked up many times. V is TRBV14 and J is TRBJ2-5; D gene ambiguous. CDR3 length equals 13 residues. The germline V gene has CDR1 SGHDN and CDR2 FVKESK. With 0 bases removed from V and 4 bases from J, the gap between germline ends came to 6 bases. The CDR3 loop is CASSQDAGETQYF. CDR3 nucleotide sequence: TGTGCCAGCAGCCAAGACGCCGGAGAGACCCAGTACTTC.